The T cell receptor beta chain described here comes from a study of cytomegalovirus exposure and HLA in healthy donors. General study findings and limits: An observed cluster of highly shared sequence variants was recorded as a likely sequencing artifact. Per published reports, the classifier diagnosed cytomegalovirus status with high specificity and sensitivity. The authors later linked a missense DCLRE1C variant to TCR beta V- and J-gene trimming.

This PCR relied on a set of 60 Vbeta primers and 13 Jbeta primers. Sequencing was performed with immunoSEQ multiplex PCR; in TCRdb, only in-frame clones are kept and a portion is missing. The sample has about 120,000 clones, roughly 70% seen once. As concerns this clone: The antigen is undetermined.

Germline CDR1 reads MNHEY; CDR2 reads SMNVEV (reference sequence). This CDR3 region has 14 residues. Trimming cost V 3 bases and J 7 bases, with 13 bases left between them. The clonotype originates from a woman younger than 35 in good health and CMV-seronegative. J is TRBJ2-1 and V is TRBV27; tentative D call: TRBD2 (5 bases). Source material: PBMCs. The CDR3 DNA reads TGTGCCAGCAGTTTCCAAAATGGCGGGAATGAGCAGTTCTTC. The encoded protein is CASSFQNGGNEQFF.